Below are 9 T cell receptor beta chains sequenced from a single sample in a study of blood T cell repertoires in COVID-19. Method: immunoSEQ multiplex PCR; TCRdb's copy keeps in-frame clones and lacks some. The sample comprises 210,000 or so clones, almost 90% of which are singletons, and 2.5% to 3% rests with the top ten. Sequencing was performed on peripheral blood. The receptors here all came from a woman aged 60-75 years with acute or convalescent COVID-19.

The gene calls are TRBV28 and TRBJ1-5, with 7 bases that match TRBD1. The junction had 6 bases not matched to a gene; V was cut back by 6 bases and J by 1 base. Per the germline V gene, CDR1 is MDHEN and CDR2 is SYDVKM. The CDR3 runs 15 residues. CDR3 DNA sequence: TGTGCCAGCAGGCGGGGACAGAGAAGCAATCAGCCCCAGCATTTT. This codes for CASRRGQRSNQPQHF.

J is TRBJ2-3 and V is TRBV19; D is unresolved. Per the germline V gene, CDR1 is LNHDA and CDR2 is SQIVND (reference sequence). The V and J ends lost 10 bases and 0 bases respectively, with 14 bases between them. The CDR3 runs to 14 residues. As DNA, the CDR3 is TGTGCCACCCGTAATCGGTTTAGCACAGATACGCAGTATTTT. Translating gives CATRNRFSTDTQYF.

The chain links TRBV7-2 to TRBJ2-4; 7 bases agree with TRBD2. Germline loops: CDR1 SGHTA, CDR2 FQGNSA. The V segment lost 1 base and the J segment 6 bases; nucleotides outside the gene matches: 6. The CDR3 covers 15 residues. The CDR3 DNA is TGTGCCAGCAGCTTAGGGGGAGGGCCTGGAAACATTCAGTACTTC. This sequence encodes CASSLGGGPGNIQYF.

The sample holds a few counts of this clone. The gene calls are TRBV2 and TRBJ2-3; 11 bases map to TRBD1. This CDR3 contains 17 residues. Trimming removed 5 bases from V and 1 base from J; junction bases left unmatched: 8. Looked up from germline, CDR1 is SNHLY and CDR2 is FYNNEI. In DNA form, the CDR3 reads TGTGCCAGCAGTCGAGGACAGGGGGCGCGAGGCACAGATACGCAGTATTTT. Translating it yields CASSRGQGARGTDTQYF.

The genes are TRBV6-5 and TRBJ1-4; D call uncertain. CDR1 and CDR2 from the germline V gene are MNHEY and SVGAGI. The ends were cut back, 0 bases at V and 13 bases at J, with 15 bases in the middle. The CDR3 has 14 residues. As DNA, the CDR3 is TGTGCCAGCAGTTACTCGCGCCTTCCACGTGGACTGTTTTTT. Protein product: CASSYSRLPRGLFF.

The genes are TRBV7-9 and TRBJ1-2; D call uncertain. Trimming took off 5 bases at V and 5 bases at J, with 18 bases between the two ends. Germline values: CDR1 SEHNR, CDR2 FQNEAQ (reference sequence). This CDR3 comprises 15 residues. The CDR3 protein is CASSIGEVLTYGYTF. The DNA for the CDR3 is TGTGCCAGCAGCATCGGGGAGGTCCTAACATATGGCTACACCTTC.

The chain carries TRBV4-3 and TRBJ2-2; TRBD2 matches at 10 bases. V lost 4 bases, J lost 2 bases, and 7 bases stayed unmatched. Germline V gives CDR1 LGHNA, CDR2 YSLEER. This CDR3 comprises 17 residues. The CDR3 sequence: CASSPKGLADNTGELFF. CDR3 in DNA: TGCGCCAGCAGCCCAAAAGGACTAGCGGATAACACCGGGGAGCTGTTTTTT.

The chain carries TRBV19 and TRBJ2-1; 15 nucleotides line up with TRBD2. The CDR3 loop spans 16 amino acids. Germline V gene sequence: CDR1 LNHDA, CDR2 SQIVND (reference sequence). Unmatched junction bases numbered 11, after V lost 9 bases and J lost 8 bases. CDR3 residues: CASKTRTSGGGDEQFF. CDR3 bases: TGTGCCAGCAAAACCCGGACTAGCGGGGGGGGTGATGAGCAGTTCTTC.

The CDR3 here is CASSLGPLELNSPLHF. The DNA of the CDR3 is TGTGCCAGCAGCTTAGGACCGTTAGAACTAAACTCACCCCTCCACTTT. The chain carries TRBV7-9 and TRBJ1-6; no clear D gene. V was shortened by 1 base and J by 10 bases, with 17 bases between the two germline ends. This CDR3 is 16 amino acids long. Germline CDR1 is SEHNR and CDR2 is FQNEAQ (reference sequence).